This T cell receptor (beta chain) was observed in a study of cytomegalovirus exposure and HLA in healthy donors. Regarding the study as a whole: The classifier, whose performance was assessed in both the original and validation cohorts, reportedly diagnosed cytomegalovirus status with high specificity and sensitivity. Three CMV-associated chains were confirmed in vitro to be specific for CMV antigens.

Generated by immunoSEQ multiplex PCR, the TCRdb table keeps only in-frame clones and is missing some. Altogether 200,000 to 250,000 clones are present, approximately 87% being singletons, with the ten largest covering less than 3%. The count of this clone is one. Antigen: not known. The sample was PBMCs. This clonotype was sampled from a man younger than 35 in good health and CMV-seronegative.

CDR3 nucleotides: TGTGCCAGCAGCGTAGAAAGGACTAGTCTTGAGCAGTTCTTC. Encoded protein: CASSVERTSLEQFF. The chain links TRBV9 to TRBJ2-1; 7 nucleotides align to TRBD2. The CDR3 sequence is 14 residues long. Trimming at V came to 0 bases and at J to 9 bases, leaving 6 bases not matched to a gene. CDR1 is SGDLS, CDR2 YYNGEE, per germline. Full variable domain (rest looked up from reference TRBV9 and TRBJ2-1): DSGVTQTPKHLITATGQRVTLRCSPRSGDLSVYWYQQSLDQGLQFLIQYYNGEERAKGNILERFSAQQFPDLHSELNLSSLELGDSALYFCASSVERTSLEQFFGPGTRLTVL.